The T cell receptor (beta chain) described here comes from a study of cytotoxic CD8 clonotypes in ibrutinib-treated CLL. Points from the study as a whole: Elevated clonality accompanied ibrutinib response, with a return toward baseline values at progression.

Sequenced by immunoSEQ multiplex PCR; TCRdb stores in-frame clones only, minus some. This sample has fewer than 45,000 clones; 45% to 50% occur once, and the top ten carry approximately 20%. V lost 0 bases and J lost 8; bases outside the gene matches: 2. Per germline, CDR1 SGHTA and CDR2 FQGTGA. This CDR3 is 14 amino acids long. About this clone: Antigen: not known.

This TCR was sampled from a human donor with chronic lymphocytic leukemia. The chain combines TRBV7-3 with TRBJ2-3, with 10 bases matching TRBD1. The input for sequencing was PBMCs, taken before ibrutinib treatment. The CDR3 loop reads CASSLTTGGGTQYF. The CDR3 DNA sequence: TGTGCCAGCAGCTTAACGACAGGGGGCGGTACGCAGTATTTT.